This entry is about one T cell receptor (beta chain). No antigen is known for it. The data were obtained in a study of T cell responses to AZD1222 COVID-19 vaccine. Study-level results: Close to half of all spike-specific TCRs reportedly target regions of the variants that are unmutated. Donors in the cohort were predominantly white British and more often female, and clonal diversity was possibly underestimated. With dominance at 160-218 and 743-854, vaccine-associated CD4 TCRs spanned spike. Repertoire sampling happened only post peak T cell response.

Libraries were prepared by immunoSEQ multiplex PCR; TCRdb keeps only in-frame clonotypes and omits some of them. The data contain some 150,000 clones, 90% to 95% of them singletons. This CDR3 is 16 amino acids long. The germline V gene has CDR1 LGHNA and CDR2 YSLEER. Trimming left V 0 bases short and J 7 bases short, with 16 bases between. This TCR came from an adult in good health. The genes are TRBV4-3 and TRBJ1-3; D gene uncertain. The specimen was peripheral blood, collected on day 0 of AZD1222 vaccination. The CDR3 DNA sequence: TGCGCCAGCAGCCAAGATGCGGCTCAGGTCCGTAACACCATATATTTT. It specifies CASSQDAAQVRNTIYF.